The T cell receptor (beta chain) described here comes from a study of CD4 T cells in relation to SARS-CoV-2 and coronaviruses. Study-level information: PBMCs were cultured with antigen for roughly 11 days before TCR beta sequencing. Shared crossreactive spike epitopes were mapped to their HLA restriction. Broader study findings: Pre-pandemic and post-infection samples never came from the same donor.

V lost 9 bases to trimming and J lost 7 bases; unmatched junction nucleotides: 15. This CDR3 is 15 amino acids long. CDR1 KGHDR and CDR2 SFDVKD come from the germline V gene. CD4+ T cells from unexposed donors were obtained before the COVID-19 pandemic (2011-2018). After ten to eleven days of culture, CD4+ T cells were isolated. Unexposed-donor CD4+ T cells were probed with SARS-CoV-2 S/N and four cold-coronavirus spikes, cells permitting. Clones were sequenced by immunoSEQ multiplex PCR, and TCRdb holds only the in-frame ones, with some missing. The repertoire holds 18,000 or so clones, with 70% to 80% as singletons. As to this clone: The target antigen is unknown.

V and J are TRBV24-1 and TRBJ1-2; TRBD1 matches 8 bases. The TCR sequence derives from a human donor in good health. The sample was CD4+ T cells from PBMCs, cultured in vitro. The CDR3 region is CATEGQGGPGSGYTF. The DNA of the CDR3 is TGTGCCACCGAAGGACAGGGTGGTCCGGGGTCTGGCTACACCTTC.